This TCR beta chain was recovered during a study of cytomegalovirus exposure and HLA in healthy donors. Whole-study context: Among the approximately 400 genotyped donors, approximately 81% were placed in the Caucasian-associated ancestry cluster.

With 1 base clipped from V and 6 bases from J, the junction kept 8 bases outside the gene matches. CDR3 length: 16 amino acids. Germline values: CDR1 MNHNY, CDR2 SVGAGI (reference sequence). Overall study findings and caveats: As a later analysis revealed, most CMV-associated TCR beta chains appeared HLA-restricted. Association of 17,000 or so TCR beta sequences with HLA alleles was found at 0.05 false discovery rate in a later analysis. Relative to the approximately 660-donor mean, N-insertions were reportedly fewer in an Asian-associated ancestry cluster in a later analysis.

To note about this clone: Its antigen remains unidentified.

Researchers ran the PCR with 60 Vbeta and 13 Jbeta primers. Profiling relied on immunoSEQ multiplex PCR, and the TCRdb table lists in-frame clones only, not all of them. This table holds 120,000 or so clones, roughly 80% found once. The sequencing input was PBMCs. V is TRBV6-6 and J is TRBJ1-1, with 10 bases that match TRBD1. The receptor was isolated from a young man in good health and CMV-seropositive. The CDR3 nucleotides are TGTGCCAGCAGTTACTTTCCGGGACAGGGGAAGGCTGAAGCTTTCTTT. Translating it yields CASSYFPGQGKAEAFF.